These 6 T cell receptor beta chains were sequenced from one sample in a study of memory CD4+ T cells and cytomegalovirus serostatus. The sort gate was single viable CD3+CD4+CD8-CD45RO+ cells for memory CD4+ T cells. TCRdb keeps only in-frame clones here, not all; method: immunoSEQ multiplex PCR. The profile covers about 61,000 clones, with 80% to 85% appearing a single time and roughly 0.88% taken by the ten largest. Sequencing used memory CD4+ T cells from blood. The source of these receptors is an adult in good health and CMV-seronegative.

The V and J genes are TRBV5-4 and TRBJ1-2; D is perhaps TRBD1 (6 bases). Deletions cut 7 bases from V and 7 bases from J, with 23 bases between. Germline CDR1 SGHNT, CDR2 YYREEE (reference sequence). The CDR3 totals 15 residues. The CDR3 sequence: CASFPTGQPIRGYTF. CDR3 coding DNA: TGTGCCAGCTTCCCGACCGGACAGCCAATCCGTGGCTACACCTTC. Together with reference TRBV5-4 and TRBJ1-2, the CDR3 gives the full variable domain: ETGVTQSPTHLIKTRGQQVTLRCSSQSGHNTVSWYQQALGQGPQFIFQYYREEENGRGNFPPRFSGLQFPNYSSELNVNALELDDSALYLCASFPTGQPIRGYTFGSGTRLTVV.

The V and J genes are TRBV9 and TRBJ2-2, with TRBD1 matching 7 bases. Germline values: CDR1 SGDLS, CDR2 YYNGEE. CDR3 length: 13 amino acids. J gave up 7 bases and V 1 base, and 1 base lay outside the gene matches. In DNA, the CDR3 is TGTGCCAGCAGCGTATCAGGGGGCGGGGAGCTGTTTTTT. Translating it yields CASSVSGGGELFF.

This CDR3 reads CASSSDPQETQYF. CDR3 sequence (DNA): TGTGCCAGCAGCTCAGACCCCCAAGAGACCCAGTACTTC. The chain has TRBV7-3 and TRBJ2-5; D gene ambiguous. The CDR3 covers 13 residues. Trimming stripped 4 bases from V and 1 base from J, with 7 bases between. The germline V gene has CDR1 SGHTA and CDR2 FQGTGA.

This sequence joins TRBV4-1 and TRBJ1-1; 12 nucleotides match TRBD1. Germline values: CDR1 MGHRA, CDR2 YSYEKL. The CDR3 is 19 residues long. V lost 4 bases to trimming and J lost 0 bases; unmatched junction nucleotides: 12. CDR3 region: CASSPSWGQGASMNTEAFF. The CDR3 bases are TGCGCCAGCAGCCCTTCATGGGGACAGGGGGCCTCCATGAACACTGAAGCTTTCTTT.

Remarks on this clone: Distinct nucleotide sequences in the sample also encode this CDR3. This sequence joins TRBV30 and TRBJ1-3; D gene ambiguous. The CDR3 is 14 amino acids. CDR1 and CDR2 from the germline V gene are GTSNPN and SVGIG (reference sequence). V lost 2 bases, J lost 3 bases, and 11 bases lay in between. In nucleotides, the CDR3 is TGTGCCTGGAGTACGGGGTTCGGTGGAAACACCATATATTTT. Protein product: CAWSTGFGGNTIYF.

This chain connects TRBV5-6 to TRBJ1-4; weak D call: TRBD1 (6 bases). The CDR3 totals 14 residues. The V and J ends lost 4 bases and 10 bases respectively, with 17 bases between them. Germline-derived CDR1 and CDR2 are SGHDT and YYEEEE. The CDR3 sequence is CASSPDRLRGKLFF. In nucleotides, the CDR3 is TGTGCCAGCAGCCCCGACAGGCTCCGCGGAAAACTGTTTTTT.